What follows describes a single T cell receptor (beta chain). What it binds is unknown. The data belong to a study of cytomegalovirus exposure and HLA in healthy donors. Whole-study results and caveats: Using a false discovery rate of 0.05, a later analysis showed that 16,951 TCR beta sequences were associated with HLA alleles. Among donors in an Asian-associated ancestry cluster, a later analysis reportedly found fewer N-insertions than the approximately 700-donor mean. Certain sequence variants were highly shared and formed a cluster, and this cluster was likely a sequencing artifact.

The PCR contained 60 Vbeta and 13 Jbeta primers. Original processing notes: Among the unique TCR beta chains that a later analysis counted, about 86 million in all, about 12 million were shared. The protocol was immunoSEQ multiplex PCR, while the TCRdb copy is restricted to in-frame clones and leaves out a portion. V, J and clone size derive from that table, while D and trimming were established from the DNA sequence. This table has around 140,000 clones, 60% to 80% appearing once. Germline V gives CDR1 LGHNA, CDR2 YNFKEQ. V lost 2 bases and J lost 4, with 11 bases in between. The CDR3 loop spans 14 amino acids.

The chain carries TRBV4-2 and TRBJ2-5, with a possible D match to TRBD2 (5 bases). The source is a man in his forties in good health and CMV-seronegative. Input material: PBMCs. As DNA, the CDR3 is TGTGCCAGCAGCCAACTCCGGGAAGGAGAGACCCAGTACTTC. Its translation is CASSQLREGETQYF.